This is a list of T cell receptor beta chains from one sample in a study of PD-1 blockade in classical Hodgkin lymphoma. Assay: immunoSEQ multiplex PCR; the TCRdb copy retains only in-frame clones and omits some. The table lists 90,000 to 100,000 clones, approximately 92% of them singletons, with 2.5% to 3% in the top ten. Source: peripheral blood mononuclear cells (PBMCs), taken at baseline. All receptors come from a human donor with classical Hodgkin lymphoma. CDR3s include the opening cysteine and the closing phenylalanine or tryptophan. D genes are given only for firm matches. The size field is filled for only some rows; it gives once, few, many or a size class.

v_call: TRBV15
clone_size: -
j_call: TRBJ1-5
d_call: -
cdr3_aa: CATSRDQGSNQPQHF
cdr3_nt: TGTGCCACCAGCAGAGATCAAGGCTCTAATCAGCCCCAGCATTTT

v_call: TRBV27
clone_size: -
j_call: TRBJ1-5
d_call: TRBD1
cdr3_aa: CASNHGRGRDEAAYSNQPQHF
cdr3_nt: TGTGCCAGCAATCATGGCAGGGGGCGAGACGAGGCGGCCTATAGCAATCAGCCCCAGCATTTT

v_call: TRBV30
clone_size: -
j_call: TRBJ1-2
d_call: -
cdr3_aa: CAWGPGGDVYGYTF
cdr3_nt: TGTGCCTGGGGCCCTGGGGGGGACGTCTATGGCTACACCTTC

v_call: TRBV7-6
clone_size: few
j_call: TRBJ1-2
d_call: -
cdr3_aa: CASSYSGAGLDGYTF
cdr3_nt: TGTGCCAGCAGCTACAGTGGTGCGGGTCTGGATGGCTACACCTTC

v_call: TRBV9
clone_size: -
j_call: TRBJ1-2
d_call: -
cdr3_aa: CASSPGREVTF
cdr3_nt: TGTGCCAGCAGCCCAGGGAGGGAGGTCACCTTC

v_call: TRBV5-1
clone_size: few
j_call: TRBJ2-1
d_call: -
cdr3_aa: CASRRRDSYNEQFF
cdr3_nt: TGCGCCAGCAGGCGTCGGGATTCCTACAATGAGCAGTTCTTC

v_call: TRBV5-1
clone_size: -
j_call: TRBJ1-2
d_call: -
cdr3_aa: CASSLDGGGRANYGYTF
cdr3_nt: TGCGCCAGCAGCTTGGATGGGGGAGGCAGAGCTAACTATGGCTACACCTTC

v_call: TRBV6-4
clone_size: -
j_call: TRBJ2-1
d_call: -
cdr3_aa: CASSDTLANEQFF
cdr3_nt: TGTGCCAGCAGTGATACTCTGGCAAATGAGCAGTTCTTC

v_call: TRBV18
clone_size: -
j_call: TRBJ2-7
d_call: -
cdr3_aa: CASSVTSTTYEQYF
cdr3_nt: TGTGCCAGCTCGGTTACTTCAACCACCTACGAGCAGTACTTC

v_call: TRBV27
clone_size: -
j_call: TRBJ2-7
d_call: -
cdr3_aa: CASSLRGGQSYEQYF
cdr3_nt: TGTGCCAGCAGTTTAAGGGGGGGACAGTCCTACGAGCAGTACTTC

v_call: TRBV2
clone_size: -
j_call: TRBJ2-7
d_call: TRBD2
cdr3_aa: CASTLWGTSNEQYF
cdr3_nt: TGTGCCAGCACCTTATGGGGGACTAGCAACGAGCAGTACTTC

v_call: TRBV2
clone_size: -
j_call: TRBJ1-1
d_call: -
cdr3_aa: CASGPRAGDTEAFF
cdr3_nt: TGTGCCAGCGGGCCGCGGGCAGGTGACACTGAAGCTTTCTTT

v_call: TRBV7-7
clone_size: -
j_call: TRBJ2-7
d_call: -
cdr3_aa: CASSLAGGTVYEQYF
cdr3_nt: TGTGCCAGCAGCTTAGCCGGCGGGACGGTCTACGAGCAGTACTTC

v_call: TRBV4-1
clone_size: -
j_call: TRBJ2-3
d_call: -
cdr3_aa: CASSQPGSTDTQYF
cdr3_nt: TGCGCCAGCAGCCAACCCGGAAGCACAGATACGCAGTATTTT

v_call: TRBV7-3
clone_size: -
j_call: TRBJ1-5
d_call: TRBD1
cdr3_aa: CASSRDSNQPQHF
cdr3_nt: TGTGCCAGCAGCCGGGACAGTAATCAGCCCCAGCATTTT

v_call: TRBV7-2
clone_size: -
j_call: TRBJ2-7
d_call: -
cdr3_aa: CASSLAEAGLARYEQYF
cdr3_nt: TGTGCCAGCAGCTTAGCGGAGGCCGGGCTAGCTCGCTACGAGCAGTACTTC

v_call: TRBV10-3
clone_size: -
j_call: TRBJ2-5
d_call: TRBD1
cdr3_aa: CAISRMTGGNGETQYF
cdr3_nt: TGTGCCATCAGTAGGATGACAGGGGGCAACGGAGAGACCCAGTACTTC

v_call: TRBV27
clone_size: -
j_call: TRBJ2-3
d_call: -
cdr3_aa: CASSLFWGTDTQYF
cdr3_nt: TGTGCCAGCAGTTTATTCTGGGGCACAGATACGCAGTATTTT

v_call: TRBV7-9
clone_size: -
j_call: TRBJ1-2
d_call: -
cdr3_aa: CASSWDGDYGYTF
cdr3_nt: TGTGCCAGCAGCTGGGACGGGGACTATGGCTACACCTTC

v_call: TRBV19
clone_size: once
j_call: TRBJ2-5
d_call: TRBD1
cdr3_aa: CASSIDRGQETQYF
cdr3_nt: TGTGCCAGTAGTATCGACAGGGGCCAAGAGACCCAGTACTTC

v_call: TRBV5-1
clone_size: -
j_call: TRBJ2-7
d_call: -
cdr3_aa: CASSVDLGFSYEQYF
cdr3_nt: TGCGCCAGCAGCGTGGACCTAGGATTCTCCTACGAGCAGTACTTC

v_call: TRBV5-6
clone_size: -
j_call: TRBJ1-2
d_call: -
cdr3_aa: CASSYGVINYGYTF
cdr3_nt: TGTGCCAGCAGCTATGGGGTGATCAACTATGGCTACACCTTC

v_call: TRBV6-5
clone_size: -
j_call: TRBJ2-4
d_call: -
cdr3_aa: CASSPRDTKNIQYF
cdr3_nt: TGTGCCAGCAGCCCTAGGGACACCAAAAACATTCAGTACTTC

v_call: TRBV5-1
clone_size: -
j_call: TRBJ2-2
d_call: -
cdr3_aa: CASSLISGPGTGELFF
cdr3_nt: TGCGCCAGCAGCCTAATTAGCGGACCTGGCACCGGGGAGCTGTTTTTT

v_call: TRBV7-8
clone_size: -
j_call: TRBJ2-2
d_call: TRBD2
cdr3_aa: CASSLTGTSGTRGELFF
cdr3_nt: TGTGCCAGCAGCTTAACCGGGACTAGCGGGACCAGAGGGGAGCTGTTTTTT

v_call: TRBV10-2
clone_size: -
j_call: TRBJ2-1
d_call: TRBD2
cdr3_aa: CASSGTSGRRRPYNEQFF
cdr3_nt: TGCGCCAGTTCCGGGACTAGCGGGAGACGGCGGCCATACAATGAGCAGTTCTTC

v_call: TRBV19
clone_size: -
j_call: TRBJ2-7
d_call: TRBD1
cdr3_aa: CAARDRGSYEQYF
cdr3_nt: TGTGCCGCCCGGGACAGGGGCTCCTACGAGCAGTACTTC

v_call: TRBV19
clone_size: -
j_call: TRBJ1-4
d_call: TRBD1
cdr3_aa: CASSTGTGTGKLFF
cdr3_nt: TGTGCCAGTAGCACCGGGACAGGGACGGGAAAACTGTTTTTT